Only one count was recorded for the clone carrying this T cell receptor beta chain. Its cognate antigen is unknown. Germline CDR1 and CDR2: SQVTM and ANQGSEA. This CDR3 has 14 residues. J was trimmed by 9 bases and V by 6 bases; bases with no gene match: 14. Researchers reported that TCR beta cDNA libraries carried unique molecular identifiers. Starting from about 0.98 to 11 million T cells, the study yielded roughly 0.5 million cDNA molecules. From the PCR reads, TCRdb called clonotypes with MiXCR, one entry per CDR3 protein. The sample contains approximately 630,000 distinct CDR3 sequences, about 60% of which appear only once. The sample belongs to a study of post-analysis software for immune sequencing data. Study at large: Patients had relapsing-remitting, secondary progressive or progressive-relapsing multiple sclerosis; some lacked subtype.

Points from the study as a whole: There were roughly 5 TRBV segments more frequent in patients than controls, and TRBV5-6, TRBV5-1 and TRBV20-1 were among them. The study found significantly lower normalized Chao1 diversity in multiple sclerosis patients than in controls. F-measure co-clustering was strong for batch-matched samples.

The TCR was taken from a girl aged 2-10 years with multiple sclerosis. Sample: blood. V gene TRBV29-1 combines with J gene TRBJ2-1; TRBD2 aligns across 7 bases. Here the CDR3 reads CSVGSGMGPGEQFF. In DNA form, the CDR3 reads TGCAGCGTGGGGAGCGGGATGGGGCCCGGTGAGCAGTTCTTC.